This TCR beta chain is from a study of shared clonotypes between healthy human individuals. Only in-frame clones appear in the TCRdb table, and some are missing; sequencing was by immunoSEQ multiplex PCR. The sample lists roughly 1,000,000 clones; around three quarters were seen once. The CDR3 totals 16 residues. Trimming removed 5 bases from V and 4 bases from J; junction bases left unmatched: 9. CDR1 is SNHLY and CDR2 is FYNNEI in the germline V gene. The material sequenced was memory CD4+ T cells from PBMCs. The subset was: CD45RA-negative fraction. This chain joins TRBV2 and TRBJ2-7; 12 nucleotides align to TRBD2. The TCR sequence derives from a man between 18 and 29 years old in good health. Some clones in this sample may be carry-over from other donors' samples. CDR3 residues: CASSLGLAGGSYEQYF. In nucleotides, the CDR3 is TGTGCCAGCAGTTTGGGGCTAGCGGGAGGGTCTTACGAGCAGTACTTC.